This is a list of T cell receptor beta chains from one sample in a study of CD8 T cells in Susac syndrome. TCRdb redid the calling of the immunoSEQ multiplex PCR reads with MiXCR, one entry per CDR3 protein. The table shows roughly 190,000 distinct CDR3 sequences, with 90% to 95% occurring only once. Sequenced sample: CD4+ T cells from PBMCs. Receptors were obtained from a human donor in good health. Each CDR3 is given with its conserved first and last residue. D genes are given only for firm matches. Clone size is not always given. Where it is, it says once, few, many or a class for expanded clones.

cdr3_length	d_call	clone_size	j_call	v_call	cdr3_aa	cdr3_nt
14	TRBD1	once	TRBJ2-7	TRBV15	CATSRAGTGNEQYF	TGTGCCACCAGCAGAGCCGGGACAGGGAACGAGCAGTACTTC
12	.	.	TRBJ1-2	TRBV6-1	CAVRRENYGYTF	TGTGCCGTGAGGAGGGAAAACTATGGCTACACCTTC
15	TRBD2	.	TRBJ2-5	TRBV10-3	CATLRTSGGGETQYF	TGTGCCACCTTGAGGACTAGCGGGGGCGGAGAGACCCAGTACTTC
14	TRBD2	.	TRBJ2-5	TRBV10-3	CAISASGGQETQYF	TGTGCCATCAGTGCGAGCGGGGGCCAAGAGACCCAGTACTTC
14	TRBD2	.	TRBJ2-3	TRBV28	CASQLAGSTDTQYF	TGTGCCAGTCAACTAGCGGGGAGCACAGATACGCAGTATTTT
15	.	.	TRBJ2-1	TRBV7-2	CASSTQQGLRNEQFF	TGTGCCAGCAGCACCCAACAGGGTTTGAGGAATGAGCAGTTCTTC
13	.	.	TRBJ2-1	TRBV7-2	CASSLNGGTEQFF	TGTGCCAGCAGCTTGAATGGGGGTACTGAGCAGTTCTTC
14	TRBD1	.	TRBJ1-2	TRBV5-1	CASSFRNRGDGYTF	TGCGCCAGCAGCTTCAGAAACAGGGGGGATGGCTACACCTTC
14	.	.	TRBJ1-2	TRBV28	CASSLSGRSYGYTF	TGTGCCAGCAGTTTATCGGGCAGGTCCTATGGCTACACCTTC
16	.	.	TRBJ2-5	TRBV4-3	CASSQGHQRAQETQYF	TGCGCCAGCAGCCAAGGGCACCAAAGGGCCCAAGAGACCCAGTACTTC
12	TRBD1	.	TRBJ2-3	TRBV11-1	CASSRQGGTQYF	TGTGCCAGCAGCCGACAGGGGGGTACGCAGTATTTT
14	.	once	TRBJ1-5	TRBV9	CASSVDVGNQPQHF	TGTGCCAGCAGCGTAGATGTGGGGAATCAGCCCCAGCATTTT
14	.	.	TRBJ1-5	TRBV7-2	CASSQRQGNQPQHF	TGTGCCAGCAGCCAACGACAGGGCAATCAGCCCCAGCATTTT
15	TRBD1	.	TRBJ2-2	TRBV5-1	CASAVGQANTGELFF	TGCGCCAGCGCGGTTGGACAGGCGAACACCGGGGAGCTGTTTTTT